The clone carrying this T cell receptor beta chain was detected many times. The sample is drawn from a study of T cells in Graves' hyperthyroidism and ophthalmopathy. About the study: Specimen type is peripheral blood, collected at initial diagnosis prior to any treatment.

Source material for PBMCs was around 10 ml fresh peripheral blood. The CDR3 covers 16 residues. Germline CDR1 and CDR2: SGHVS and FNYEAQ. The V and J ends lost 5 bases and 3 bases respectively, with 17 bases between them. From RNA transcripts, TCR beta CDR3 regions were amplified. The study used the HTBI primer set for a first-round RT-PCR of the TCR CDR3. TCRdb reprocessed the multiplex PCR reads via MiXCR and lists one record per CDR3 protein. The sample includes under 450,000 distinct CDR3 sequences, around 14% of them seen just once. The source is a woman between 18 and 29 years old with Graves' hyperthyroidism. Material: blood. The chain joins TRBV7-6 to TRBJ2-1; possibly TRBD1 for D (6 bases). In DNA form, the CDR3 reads TGTGCCAGCAGCGAGATCGGACGGACAGTCTACAATGAGCAGTTCTTC. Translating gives CASSEIGRTVYNEQFF.